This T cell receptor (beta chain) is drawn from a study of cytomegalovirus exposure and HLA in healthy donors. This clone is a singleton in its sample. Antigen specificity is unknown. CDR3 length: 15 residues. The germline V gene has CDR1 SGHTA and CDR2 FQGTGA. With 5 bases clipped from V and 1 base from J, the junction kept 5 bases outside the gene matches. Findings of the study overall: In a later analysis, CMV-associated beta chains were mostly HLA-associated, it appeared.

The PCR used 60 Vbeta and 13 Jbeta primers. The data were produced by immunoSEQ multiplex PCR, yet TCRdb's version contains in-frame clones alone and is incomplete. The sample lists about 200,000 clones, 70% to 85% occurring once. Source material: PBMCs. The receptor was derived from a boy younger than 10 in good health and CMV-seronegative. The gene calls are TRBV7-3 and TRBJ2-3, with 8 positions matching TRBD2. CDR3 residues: CASSPSRGGTDTQYF. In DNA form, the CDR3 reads TGTGCCAGCAGCCCCTCGCGGGGGGGCACAGATACGCAGTATTTT. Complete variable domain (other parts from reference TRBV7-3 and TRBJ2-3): GAGVSQTPSNKVTEKGKYVELRCDPISGHTALYWYRQSLGQGPEFLIYFQGTGAADDSGLPNDRFFAVRPEGSVSTLKIQRTERGDSAVYLCASSPSRGGTDTQYFGPGTRLTVL.